Listed here are 19 T cell receptor beta chains from one sample, sequenced in a study of shared clonotypes between healthy human individuals. Assay: immunoSEQ multiplex PCR; the TCRdb copy retains only in-frame clones and omits some. The table shows over 2 million clones, with 90% to 95% occurring only once. The sample was naive CD4+ T cells sorted from blood. Subset in this sample: CD45RA+ positively selected. The receptors were sampled from a man between 18 and 35 years old in good health.

The V and J genes are TRBV11-2 and TRBJ2-7, with D hard to call. V lost 1 base, J lost 2 bases, and 12 bases lay in between. In germline, CDR1 is SGHAT, CDR2 FQNNGV. The CDR3 consists of 15 residues. CDR3 bases: TGTGCCAGCAGCTTAGGAGGCAACCTAGCCTACGAGCAGTACTTC. Its protein product is CASSLGGNLAYEQYF.

The rearrangement uses TRBV5-4 and TRBJ2-3; D is undetermined. Germline V gene lookup returns CDR1 SGHNT and CDR2 YYREEE (reference sequence). The ends were cut back, 0 bases at V and 1 base at J, with 9 bases in the middle. The CDR3 consists of 15 residues. CDR3 nucleotides: TGTGCCAGCAGCTTGGCGCGACCGCGCACAGATACGCAGTATTTT. Translated: CASSLARPRTDTQYF. The whole variable domain, remainder taken from reference TRBV5-4 and TRBJ2-3, is ETGVTQSPTHLIKTRGQQVTLRCSSQSGHNTVSWYQQALGQGPQFIFQYYREEENGRGNFPPRFSGLQFPNYSSELNVNALELDDSALYLCASSLARPRTDTQYFGPGTRLTVL.

V gene TRBV7-3 combines with J gene TRBJ2-1; D remains unclear. CDR1 is SGHTA and CDR2 is FQGTGA in the germline V gene. The length of the CDR3 is 15 residues. Deletions cut 5 bases from V and 2 bases from J, with 13 bases between. The CDR3 here is CASSPTPGPYNEQFF. Here the CDR3 DNA reads TGTGCCAGCAGCCCAACCCCCGGACCCTACAATGAGCAGTTCTTC.

This clone was seen a single time. V usage is TRBV7-2 and J usage is TRBJ2-2, with unresolved D. The V end was cut by 5 bases, the J end by 6 bases, with 7 bases between. Germline V CDR1 and CDR2: SGHTA, FQGNSA. The CDR3 length is 12 residues. This CDR3 reads CASSLLPGELFF. The CDR3 DNA sequence: TGTGCCAGCAGCCTACTACCCGGGGAGCTGTTTTTT.

This clone was recorded only once. V usage is TRBV27 and J usage is TRBJ2-2; D call uncertain. Looked up from germline, CDR1 is MNHEY and CDR2 is SMNVEV (reference sequence). V gave up 2 bases and J gave up 5 bases, with 9 bases separating them. The CDR3 runs 14 residues. The CDR3 nucleotides are TGTGCCAGCAGTTTACTGTCCGTTACCGGGGAGCTGTTTTTT. Encoded protein: CASSLLSVTGELFF.

The gene calls are TRBV5-1 and TRBJ1-1; 9 positions agree with TRBD1. Germline V gene data show CDR1 as SGHRS and CDR2 as YFSETQ. The CDR3 has 16 amino acids. V was pared by 0 bases and J by 0 bases, with 3 bases of the junction left unmatched. For the CDR3, the DNA is TGCGCCAGCAGCTTGGCGGGACAGGGAATGAACACTGAAGCTTTCTTT. Amino acid sequence: CASSLAGQGMNTEAFF.

This chain joins TRBV11-1 and TRBJ2-2; 10 bases map to TRBD1. The ends lost 3 bases at V and 6 bases at J; junction bases unmatched: 7. Germline assignment: CDR1 SGHAT and CDR2 FQDESV (reference sequence). The CDR3 is 16 residues long. The CDR3 nucleotides are TGTGCCAGCAGCTTGGGACAGGGGAGGTTAGCCGGGGAGCTGTTTTTT. It encodes CASSLGQGRLAGELFF.

The chain carries TRBV4-3 and TRBJ1-5; 7 bases are a match to TRBD1. Germline V gene data show CDR1 as LGHNA and CDR2 as YSLEER. This CDR3 region has 17 residues. V was clipped by 1 base and J by 4 bases; unmatched bases: 10. The CDR3 nucleotides read TGCGCCAGCAGCCAAGCTTGGGAGACAGGGCAAAATCAGCCCCAGCATTTT. Amino acid sequence: CASSQAWETGQNQPQHF.

V is TRBV7-2 and J is TRBJ2-3; D may be TRBD1 or TRBD2 (6 bases each). This CDR3 comprises 16 residues. Germline V gene data show CDR1 as SGHTA and CDR2 as FQGNSA. Trimming stripped 3 bases from V and 1 base from J, with 14 bases between. The CDR3 coding sequence is TGTGCCAGCAGCTTTAACGCTAGGGGGGGCACAGATACGCAGTATTTT. This gives the protein CASSFNARGGTDTQYF.

The chain uses TRBV5-1 and TRBJ2-5; 8 nucleotides match TRBD2. Germline CDR1 and CDR2: SGHRS and YFSETQ. The CDR3 has 14 residues. V dropped 2 bases and J dropped 7; count of bases not matched to a gene: 7. The CDR3 sequence: CASSFGREGATQYF. In DNA, the CDR3 is TGCGCCAGCAGCTTCGGACGGGAGGGTGCGACCCAGTACTTC.

The chain joins TRBV7-2 to TRBJ2-1; weak D call: TRBD2 (7 bases). The CDR3 runs to 12 residues. Germline V gene data show CDR1 as SGHTA and CDR2 as FQGNSA. The germline V and J ends were trimmed by 4 bases and 8 bases, with 9 bases remaining between them. As DNA, the CDR3 is TGTGCCAGCAGCTCGGGGGGCCATGAGCAGTTCTTC. Protein: CASSSGGHEQFF.

J is TRBJ2-1 and V is TRBV4-3; 9 bases align to TRBD2. V lost 3 bases, J lost 1 base, and 19 bases stayed unmatched. Germline CDR1 reads LGHNA; CDR2 reads YSLEER. CDR3 length: 21 amino acids. Here the CDR3 DNA reads TGCGCCAGCAGCCATGGCGCGGCTAGCGGGATCGCGGGGTGGTCCTACAATGAGCAGTTCTTC. Protein product: CASSHGAASGIAGWSYNEQFF.

J is TRBJ1-5 and V is TRBV2; D is perhaps TRBD1 (6 bases). The CDR3 is made up of 15 amino acids. Between the trimmed V and J ends, which lost 6 bases and 0 bases, there was a span of 12 bases. Per the germline V gene, CDR1 is SNHLY and CDR2 is FYNNEI. In DNA form, the CDR3 reads TGTGCCAGCAGCCCAGGACAGAATAGCAATCAGCCCCAGCATTTT. Encoded protein: CASSPGQNSNQPQHF.

Details on this clone: This CDR3 is also generated by other DNA sequences in the sample. The J gene is TRBJ2-7, the V gene TRBV5-1; tentatively, D is TRBD1 (6 bases). V was cut by 0 bases and J by 3 bases, with 10 bases left in between. Germline values: CDR1 SGHRS, CDR2 YFSETQ. This CDR3 comprises 14 residues. CDR3 protein: CASSLGGGDYEQYF. In DNA form, the CDR3 reads TGCGCCAGCAGCTTGGGAGGGGGAGACTACGAGCAGTACTTC.

As for this clone: This sequence may be a read error, since a much larger clone differs from it by one base. The rearrangement uses TRBV29-1 and TRBJ1-2; a possible D gene is TRBD1 (5 bases). Germline CDR1 SQVTM, CDR2 ANQGSEA. This CDR3 is 13 amino acids long. This CDR3 reads CSVDQGDNYGYAF. The CDR3 DNA reads as TGCAGCGTTGATCAGGGAGATAACTATGGCTACGCCTTC.

A remark on this clone: This same CDR3 is encoded by further DNA sequences in the sample. The chain has TRBV18 and TRBJ1-1; 7 nucleotides align to TRBD1. The germline V gene encodes CDR1 KGHSH and CDR2 LQKENI. The ends lost 4 bases at V and 3 bases at J; junction bases unmatched: 2. CDR3 length equals 13 residues. CDR3 in DNA: TGTGCCAGCTCACAGGGGGCAGACACTGAAGCTTTCTTT. This codes for CASSQGADTEAFF. The whole variable domain, filled in from reference TRBV18 and TRBJ1-1, reads NAGVMQNPRHLVRRRGQEARLRCSPMKGHSHVYWYRQLPEEGLKFMVYLQKENIIDESGMPKERFSAEFPKEGPSILRIQQVVRGDSAAYFCASSQGADTEAFFGQGTRLTVV.

The chain carries TRBV11-2 and TRBJ2-4; maybe TRBD2 (6 bases). The CDR3 is 15 residues long. Trimming took off 5 bases at V and 0 bases at J, with 11 bases between the two ends. CDR1 SGHAT and CDR2 FQNNGV come from the germline V gene. The CDR3: CASSPGDLAKNIQYF. CDR3 in DNA: TGTGCCAGCAGCCCCGGGGACTTAGCCAAAAACATTCAGTACTTC. Based on the CDR3 plus reference TRBV11-2 and TRBJ2-4, the full variable domain is EAGVAQSPRYKIIEKRQSVAFWCNPISGHATLYWYQQILGQGPKLLIQFQNNGVVDDSQLPKDRFSAERLKGVDSTLKIQPAKLEDSAVYLCASSPGDLAKNIQYFGAGTRLSVL.

V and J are TRBV29-1 and TRBJ1-3; the D is unclear. CDR3 length equals 11 residues. CDR1 and CDR2 (germline): SQVTM, ANQGSEA. The ends were cut back, 8 bases at V and 6 bases at J, with 11 bases in the middle. The CDR3 region has the DNA TGCAGCATAACGGGCGCAAACACCATATATTTT. The encoded protein is CSITGANTIYF. Full variable domain (rest looked up from reference TRBV29-1 and TRBJ1-3): SAVISQKPSRDICQRGTSLTIQCQVDSQVTMMFWYRQQPGQSLTLIATANQGSEATYESGFVIDKFPISRPNLTFSTLTVSNMSPEDSSIYLCSITGANTIYFGEGSWLTVV.

The sample holds one count of this clone. V gene TRBV18 combines with J gene TRBJ2-7; possible D gene TRBD1, 5 bases. The CDR3 length is 17 residues. In germline, CDR1 is KGHSH, CDR2 LQKENI. The V end lost 6 bases, the J end lost 0 bases, and 21 bases lay between the germline ends. In nucleotides, the CDR3 is TGTGCCAGCTCCGAAATAGGGGCAGGGCAATTCTCCTACGAGCAGTACTTC. Translation: CASSEIGAGQFSYEQYF. The variable domain in full, with the rest retrieved from reference TRBV18 and TRBJ2-7, is NAGVMQNPRHLVRRRGQEARLRCSPMKGHSHVYWYRQLPEEGLKFMVYLQKENIIDESGMPKERFSAEFPKEGPSILRIQQVVRGDSAAYFCASSEIGAGQFSYEQYFGPGTRLTVT.